The 26 T cell receptor beta chains given below trace back to one sample, sequenced in a study of Ad26.COV2.S vaccination and SARS-CoV-2 variants. Treatment: 15 to 20 received Ad26.COV2.S at low or high dose, single or two shots; five or six received placebo; per-sample allocation not given. On day 63 after the first injection, vaccine and placebo recipients gave samples. This table comes from immunoSEQ multiplex PCR, and its TCRdb copy is limited to in-frame clones, with some not included. Of roughly 250,000 clones detected, 87% appear once; the ten largest clones hold 2.9%. Specimen: peripheral blood, collected in a trial of Ad26.COV2.S vaccine versus placebo. The receptors were sampled from a person aged 18-65 years who received the Ad26.COV2.S COVID-19 vaccine or a placebo.

There are a few counts of this clone. The V gene is TRBV19, the J gene TRBJ2-1, with 9 bases that match TRBD1. V lost 5 bases to trimming and J lost 7 bases; unmatched junction nucleotides: 12. The CDR3 is made up of 16 amino acids. Germline CDR1 is LNHDA and CDR2 is SQIVND (reference sequence). The CDR3 DNA sequence: TGTGCCAGTAGTTTCTCACCGGGACAGGGAATAAATGAGCAGTTCTTC. It yields the protein CASSFSPGQGINEQFF. Filled out from reference TRBV19 and TRBJ2-1, the complete variable domain reads DGGITQSPKYLFRKEGQNVTLSCEQNLNHDAMYWYRQDPGQGLRLIYYSQIVNDFQKGDIAEGYSVSREKKESFPLTVTSAQKNPTAFYLCASSFSPGQGINEQFFGPGTRLTVL.

The chain carries TRBV18 and TRBJ2-3, with TRBD1 identical over 9 bases. Germline V lookup: CDR1 KGHSH, CDR2 LQKENI. The CDR3 has 16 amino acids. Trimming cost V 4 bases and J 4 bases; bases outside gene matches: 9. CDR3 nucleotide sequence: TGTGCCAGCTCACTGTGGACAGGGGTTAGTCCAGATACGCAGTATTTT. Its protein is CASSLWTGVSPDTQYF. Complete variable domain (other parts from reference TRBV18 and TRBJ2-3): NAGVMQNPRHLVRRRGQEARLRCSPMKGHSHVYWYRQLPEEGLKFMVYLQKENIIDESGMPKERFSAEFPKEGPSILRIQQVVRGDSAAYFCASSLWTGVSPDTQYFGPGTRLTVL.

The chain employs TRBV4-1 and TRBJ2-1, with D perhaps matching TRBD1 or TRBD2 (7 bases each). The CDR3 runs 15 residues. Trimming left V 4 bases short and J 8 bases short, with 18 bases between. The germline V gene encodes CDR1 MGHRA and CDR2 YSYEKL. CDR3 coding DNA: TGCGCCAGCAGCCCCCGGGGAGGGGGCACACATGAGCAGTTCTTC. Protein: CASSPRGGGTHEQFF.

Only one count was recorded for this clone. This chain connects TRBV29-1 to TRBJ1-2; 7 bases agree with TRBD1. The ends lost 6 bases at V and 4 bases at J; junction bases unmatched: 8. In germline, CDR1 is SQVTM, CDR2 ANQGSEA. The length of the CDR3 is 13 residues. The CDR3 DNA follows: TGCAGCGTGGCGTTCGACAGGGTCTATGGCTACACCTTC. Its protein is CSVAFDRVYGYTF.

The rearrangement uses TRBV7-2 and TRBJ2-7; 13 positions agree with TRBD2. Unmatched junction bases numbered 7, after V lost 5 bases and J lost 12 bases. The CDR3 has 13 residues. Germline V gene sequence: CDR1 SGHTA, CDR2 FQGNSA. CDR3 nucleotide sequence: TGTGCCAGCAGCACGGGGACTAGCGGGACTCCGTACGTC. Its protein is CASSTGTSGTPYV.

The gene calls are TRBV12-3 or TRBV12-4 and TRBJ2-7; maybe TRBD2 (5 bases). The length of the CDR3 is 11 residues. Trimming pared 7 bases from V and 5 bases from J, leaving 9 bases between. CDR3 bases: TGTGCCAGCATGAGGGCTAACGAGCAGTACTTC. Amino acid sequence: CASMRANEQYF.

J is TRBJ2-3 and V is TRBV10-3, with a weak D call TRBD2 (5 bases). The CDR3 runs 15 residues. Germline V gene sequence: CDR1 ENHRY, CDR2 SYGVKD. The V end was cut by 2 bases, the J end by 2 bases, with 11 bases between. DNA of the CDR3: TGTGCCATCAGTGAGCCCTGGACTTCCACAGATACGCAGTATTTT. Translation gives CAISEPWTSTDTQYF.

This clone was recorded only once. The chain links TRBV30 to TRBJ1-6; D possibly corresponds to TRBD1 (6 bases). Trimming took off 0 bases at V and 6 bases at J, with 9 bases between the two ends. Germline V gene lookup returns CDR1 GTSNPN and CDR2 SVGIG (reference sequence). The CDR3 covers 14 residues. The chain's CDR3 is CAWSVGHFNSPLHF. The CDR3 DNA follows: TGTGCCTGGAGTGTGGGACATTTTAATTCACCCCTCCACTTT.

The V gene is TRBV4-1, the J gene TRBJ1-3; TRBD1 matches 7 bases. The length of the CDR3 is 16 residues. The ends lost 4 bases at V and 6 bases at J; junction bases unmatched: 12. Germline V lookup: CDR1 MGHRA, CDR2 YSYEKL. The CDR3 spells CASSLPPGTDANTIYF. The CDR3 coding sequence is TGCGCCAGCAGCCTCCCCCCAGGGACAGATGCAAACACCATATATTTT.

J is TRBJ2-1 and V is TRBV7-7; 14 nucleotides line up with TRBD2. V lost 8 bases and J lost 10; bases outside the gene matches: 13. CDR1 and CDR2 from the germline V gene are SSHAT and FNYEAQ (reference sequence). The CDR3 has 16 amino acids. The CDR3 coding sequence is TGTGCCAGCGCGCCGCCGGGACTAGCGGGAGAGGAGGAGCAGTTCTTC. This translates into CASAPPGLAGEEEQFF.

About this clone itself: The sample holds other DNA sequences that translate to the same CDR3. The gene calls are TRBV7-2 and TRBJ1-2; perhaps TRBD1 as D (5 bases). The CDR3 runs 13 residues. The V and J ends lost 2 bases and 11 bases respectively, with 15 bases between them. Germline-derived CDR1 and CDR2 are SGHTA and FQGNSA. The chain's CDR3 is CASSLQRVRGYTF. The CDR3 DNA sequence: TGTGCCAGCAGCTTACAGCGGGTGAGGGGTTACACCTTC.

V and J are TRBV7-3 and TRBJ2-1, with 7 bases aligning to TRBD2. The V gene end was trimmed by 5 bases and the J gene end by 6 bases; junction bases not matched to a gene: 10. Germline V lookup: CDR1 SGHTA, CDR2 FQGTGA. The CDR3 extends over 15 amino acids. CDR3 sequence: CASSPGLGFGNEQFF. DNA for the CDR3: TGTGCCAGCAGCCCCGGACTAGGGTTTGGCAATGAGCAGTTCTTC.

The J gene is TRBJ1-2, the V gene TRBV11-2, with D possibly TRBD1 on 5 matching bases. The CDR3 spans 13 residues. From germline, CDR1 is SGHAT and CDR2 FQNNGV. The germline V and J ends were trimmed by 5 bases and 0 bases, with 7 bases remaining between them. The CDR3 is CASSMTANYGYTF. CDR3 nucleotide sequence: TGTGCCAGCAGCATGACAGCTAACTATGGCTACACCTTC. Together with reference TRBV11-2 and TRBJ1-2, the CDR3 gives the full variable domain: EAGVAQSPRYKIIEKRQSVAFWCNPISGHATLYWYQQILGQGPKLLIQFQNNGVVDDSQLPKDRFSAERLKGVDSTLKIQPAKLEDSAVYLCASSMTANYGYTFGSGTRLTVV.

This chain connects TRBV9 to TRBJ1-6; unclear D gene. V was trimmed by 5 bases and J by 1 base, leaving 4 bases between them. This CDR3 is built from 13 residues. CDR1 and CDR2 (germline): SGDLS, YYNGEE. The CDR3 loop is CASRASYNSPLHF. The CDR3, as DNA: TGTGCCAGCAGGGCATCCTATAATTCACCCCTCCACTTT. The variable domain in full, completed from reference TRBV9 and TRBJ1-6, reads DSGVTQTPKHLITATGQRVTLRCSPRSGDLSVYWYQQSLDQGLQFLIQYYNGEERAKGNILERFSAQQFPDLHSELNLSSLELGDSALYFCASRASYNSPLHFGNGTRLTVT.

CDR3 bases: TGTGCCAGCGGAAGTTCGGCTTCTGGAAACACCATATATTTT. As protein: CASGSSASGNTIYF. The J gene is TRBJ1-3, the V gene TRBV6-6; D ambiguous. Germline CDR1 and CDR2: MNHNY and SVGAGI (reference sequence). Trimming removed 8 bases from V and 1 base from J, with 12 bases in between. This CDR3 has 14 amino acids.

The V and J genes are TRBV27 and TRBJ1-1; possible D gene TRBD1, 6 bases. There are 13 residues in the CDR3. V lost 6 bases, J lost 7 bases, and 15 bases lay in between. CDR1 and CDR2 (germline): MNHEY, SMNVEV (reference sequence). The CDR3 is CASRLQGSFEAFF. The CDR3 DNA reads TGTGCCAGCAGGTTACAGGGTTCCTTTGAAGCTTTCTTT.

The J gene is TRBJ2-2, the V gene TRBV6-5; TRBD1 agrees at 8 bases. J gave up 4 bases and V 6 bases, and 7 bases lay outside the gene matches. CDR1 is MNHEY, CDR2 SVGAGI, per germline. This CDR3 comprises 15 residues. The CDR3 loop reads CASSKDRAGTGELFF. In DNA form, the CDR3 reads TGTGCCAGCAGCAAGGACAGGGCAGGCACCGGGGAGCTGTTTTTT.

The V gene is TRBV25-1, the J gene TRBJ1-1, with TRBD1 identical over 7 bases. Per germline, CDR1 MGHDK and CDR2 SYGVNS. With V trimmed by 4 bases and J by 4 bases, 12 bases remained unmatched. This CDR3 is 16 amino acids long. CDR3 in DNA: TGTGCCAGCAGTGGCTGGACAGGCATCGTTGGCACTGAAGCTTTCTTT. Its translation is CASSGWTGIVGTEAFF.

This clone was seen more than once but under ten times. This rearrangement joins TRBV10-1 to TRBJ2-7; a weak D match, TRBD1 (5 bases). Per the germline V gene, CDR1 is WNHNN and CDR2 is SYGVQD (reference sequence). Deletions cut 0 bases from V and 6 bases from J, with 18 bases between. This CDR3 region has 16 residues. CDR3 residues: CASSESGRVAPGEQYF. The CDR3 nucleotides read TGCGCCAGCAGTGAGTCAGGCAGGGTGGCTCCCGGCGAGCAGTACTTC.

This clone has a single count. The V and J genes are TRBV7-3 and TRBJ2-7; 7 nucleotides agree with TRBD1. V lost 5 bases and J lost 6; bases outside the gene matches: 7. Germline V gene sequence: CDR1 SGHTA, CDR2 FQGTGA. The CDR3 loop spans 13 amino acids. CDR3 coding DNA: TGTGCCAGCAGCCTCGAACCAGGGGGCGAGCAGTACTTC. This codes for CASSLEPGGEQYF.

V gene TRBV15 combines with J gene TRBJ1-2, with D tentatively TRBD1 (6 bases). Trimming took off 4 bases at V and 2 bases at J, with 14 bases between the two ends. This CDR3 is 15 amino acids long. Per germline, CDR1 LNHNV and CDR2 YYDKDF (reference sequence). The chain's CDR3 is CATSKYGQRNYGYTF. The CDR3 nucleotides are TGTGCCACCAGCAAGTACGGACAGAGAAACTATGGCTACACCTTC.

As to this clone: With a much larger clone just one base away, this may be a read error. The chain links TRBV18 to TRBJ2-7; a possible D gene is TRBD1 (6 bases). Germline CDR1 KGHSH, CDR2 LQKENI. V lost 2 bases and J lost 1, with 18 bases in between. The CDR3 is 17 amino acids. The CDR3 nucleotides read TGTGCCAGCTCACCAATTCCCGTCTTCAGGGGTTCCTACGAGCAGTACGTC. Translation: CASSPIPVFRGSYEQYV.

The rearrangement uses TRBV20-1 and TRBJ2-4; D call uncertain. There are 11 residues in the CDR3. Trimming removed 0 bases from V and 14 bases from J, with 11 bases in between. CDR1 and CDR2 (germline): DFQATT, SNEGSKA (reference sequence). CDR3 amino acids: CSAREDTVEYF. CDR3 bases: TGCAGTGCTAGAGAGGATACAGTCGAGTACTTC.

The rearrangement joins TRBV7-9 to TRBJ1-2; 7 positions match TRBD1. Germline CDR1 SEHNR, CDR2 FQNEAQ (reference sequence). The V and J ends lost 4 bases and 8 bases, in that order; junction bases with no gene match: 4. This CDR3 has 12 residues. CDR3 loop: CASSYRDSGYTF. The DNA for the CDR3 is TGTGCCAGCAGCTACCGGGACAGCGGCTACACCTTC.

V usage is TRBV7-7 and J usage is TRBJ2-1; 9 bases align to TRBD2. In germline, CDR1 is SSHAT, CDR2 FNYEAQ (reference sequence). V lost 0 bases to trimming and J lost 8 bases; unmatched junction nucleotides: 8. The CDR3 runs to 16 residues. CDR3 in amino acids: CASSLAKAGGLYEQFF. The CDR3 region has the DNA TGTGCCAGCAGCTTAGCTAAGGCGGGGGGGTTATATGAGCAGTTCTTC.

V gene TRBV12-3 or TRBV12-4 combines with J gene TRBJ2-1; 8 positions agree with TRBD1. The V segment lost 6 bases and the J segment 6 bases; nucleotides outside the gene matches: 4. This CDR3 region has 13 residues. The CDR3 nucleotides read TGTGCCAGCAGATTTACAGGGGGCAATGAGCAGTTCTTC. Translating gives CASRFTGGNEQFF.